These T cell receptor beta chains were read from a single sample in a study of blood T cell repertoires in COVID-19. Assay used: immunoSEQ multiplex PCR; TCRdb lists only in-frame clones, some missing. The repertoire includes about 670,000 clones, around 89% of them detected once, and under 0.3% sits in the top ten. Material: peripheral blood. These receptors came from a woman between 18 and 29 years old with acute or convalescent COVID-19. Each CDR3 is given with its conserved first and last residue. Fields, in order: J gene, V gene, clone size, D gene, CDR3 DNA, CDR3 protein. D genes are given only for firm matches. Clone size is not always given. Where it is, it says once, few, many or a class for expanded clones.

j_gene: TRBJ1-1; v_gene: TRBV7-9; abundance: -; d_gene: TRBD1; CDR3nt: TGTGCCAGCAGCCGCCGGGACAGGCTTATGAACACTGAAGCTTTCTTT; CDR3aa: CASSRRDRLMNTEAFF
j_gene: TRBJ1-2; v_gene: TRBV5-5; abundance: -; d_gene: TRBD1; CDR3nt: TGTGCCAGCAGCCTCCCAGGGGGACTGCATTATGGCTACACCTTC; CDR3aa: CASSLPGGLHYGYTF
j_gene: TRBJ1-1; v_gene: TRBV9; abundance: -; d_gene: TRBD1; CDR3nt: TGTGCCAGCAGCGTGGGACAGGGGAGTACTGAAGCTTTCTTT; CDR3aa: CASSVGQGSTEAFF
j_gene: TRBJ1-2; v_gene: TRBV24-1; abundance: -; d_gene: TRBD1; CDR3nt: TGTGCCACCAGTGAGGGGACAGGGGATGGCTACACCTTC; CDR3aa: CATSEGTGDGYTF
j_gene: TRBJ1-5; v_gene: TRBV10-3; abundance: -; d_gene: TRBD1; CDR3nt: TGTGCCATCAGTACAGGGGGCAGTCAGCCCCAGCATTTT; CDR3aa: CAISTGGSQPQHF
j_gene: TRBJ1-5; v_gene: TRBV9; abundance: once; d_gene: -; CDR3nt: TGTGCCAGCAGTCAGGGTTCATCGGATCAGCCCCAGCATTTT; CDR3aa: CASSQGSSDQPQHF
j_gene: TRBJ1-1; v_gene: TRBV6-4; abundance: -; d_gene: TRBD1; CDR3nt: TGTGCCAGTCTGGGACAGGGAGGTGAAGCTTTCTTT; CDR3aa: CASLGQGGEAFF
j_gene: TRBJ1-5; v_gene: TRBV12-3/TRBV12-4; abundance: -; d_gene: TRBD1; CDR3nt: TGTGCCAGCAGTTTCACAGGGGGGGTGCCCCAGCATTTT; CDR3aa: CASSFTGGVPQHF
j_gene: TRBJ1-1; v_gene: TRBV5-1; abundance: -; d_gene: -; CDR3nt: TGCGCCAGCAGCCCAATCCAGGGGTCGGACACTGAAGCTTTCTTT; CDR3aa: CASSPIQGSDTEAFF
j_gene: TRBJ2-1; v_gene: TRBV11-2; abundance: -; d_gene: TRBD2; CDR3nt: TGTGCCAGCAGCTTAGTGGGGGGGGTCTCCTACAATGAGCAGTTCTTC; CDR3aa: CASSLVGGVSYNEQFF
j_gene: TRBJ1-4; v_gene: TRBV28; abundance: -; d_gene: TRBD1; CDR3nt: TGTGCCAGCAGGGAAGGGGGCGGTGAAAAACTGTTTTTT; CDR3aa: CASREGGGEKLFF
j_gene: TRBJ1-6; v_gene: TRBV6-4; abundance: -; d_gene: -; CDR3nt: TGTGCCAGCAGTGCGCGGATCGATTCACCCCTCCACTTT; CDR3aa: CASSARIDSPLHF
j_gene: TRBJ1-1; v_gene: TRBV12-5; abundance: -; d_gene: TRBD1; CDR3nt: TGTGCTAGTGGCTCCGGGACAGTGGCTTTCTTT; CDR3aa: CASGSGTVAFF
j_gene: TRBJ1-3; v_gene: TRBV21-1; abundance: -; d_gene: -; CDR3nt: TGTGCCAGCAGCAAATCGTTCTCTGGAAACACCATATATTTT; CDR3aa: CASSKSFSGNTIYF
j_gene: TRBJ1-6; v_gene: TRBV5-1; abundance: -; d_gene: -; CDR3nt: TGCGCCAGCAGCCCCGACAATCCGAGCTCCTATAATTCACCCCTCCACTTT; CDR3aa: CASSPDNPSSYNSPLHF
j_gene: TRBJ1-2; v_gene: TRBV6-5; abundance: once; d_gene: -; CDR3nt: TGTGCCAGCAATGCGGGAGCGGAGGGTGGCTACACCTTC; CDR3aa: CASNAGAEGGYTF
j_gene: TRBJ2-5; v_gene: TRBV5-6; abundance: once; d_gene: TRBD1; CDR3nt: TGTGCCAGCAGCTCTTCCCTGGGACAGGGGCAAGAGACCCAGTACTTC; CDR3aa: CASSSSLGQGQETQYF
j_gene: TRBJ1-2; v_gene: TRBV11-2; abundance: -; d_gene: -; CDR3nt: TGTGCCACCTCCGGCCGACCGAGGGACTATGGCTACACCTTC; CDR3aa: CATSGRPRDYGYTF
j_gene: TRBJ2-7; v_gene: TRBV5-6; abundance: -; d_gene: TRBD1; CDR3nt: TGTGCCAGCAGCTTATTCCGCGCAGGGACAGGGGGCCACGAGCAGTACTTC; CDR3aa: CASSLFRAGTGGHEQYF
j_gene: TRBJ1-3; v_gene: TRBV6-1; abundance: -; d_gene: -; CDR3nt: TGTGCCAGCAGTGAAAAGAGCTCTGGAAACACCATATATTTT; CDR3aa: CASSEKSSGNTIYF
j_gene: TRBJ2-5; v_gene: TRBV7-3; abundance: -; d_gene: TRBD1; CDR3nt: TGTGCCAGCAGCTTGGAGAGGACAGGGGGAGAGACCCAGTACTTC; CDR3aa: CASSLERTGGETQYF
j_gene: TRBJ2-3; v_gene: TRBV2; abundance: -; d_gene: TRBD2; CDR3nt: TGTGCCACCCGGAGCGGGGGGTATAGCACAGATACGCAGTATTTT; CDR3aa: CATRSGGYSTDTQYF
j_gene: TRBJ1-2; v_gene: TRBV6-5; abundance: -; d_gene: -; CDR3nt: TGTGCCAGCAGTCCATCCCGACAACACCGCTATGGCTACACCTTC; CDR3aa: CASSPSRQHRYGYTF
j_gene: TRBJ2-7; v_gene: TRBV9; abundance: -; d_gene: TRBD2; CDR3nt: TGTGCCAGCAGCGTCGGGGGCGGTAGCGGGGGCGAGCAGTACTTC; CDR3aa: CASSVGGGSGGEQYF
j_gene: TRBJ1-2; v_gene: TRBV7-9; abundance: -; d_gene: -; CDR3nt: TGTGCCAGCAAGGACGGGGAAATCTATGGCTACACCTTC; CDR3aa: CASKDGEIYGYTF
j_gene: TRBJ2-1; v_gene: TRBV3-1/TRBV3-2; abundance: -; d_gene: TRBD1; CDR3nt: TGTGCCAGCAGCCAAGATCTTACCTTGACAGGGTGGAATGAGCAGTTCTTC; CDR3aa: CASSQDLTLTGWNEQFF
j_gene: TRBJ1-1; v_gene: TRBV7-9; abundance: -; d_gene: TRBD1; CDR3nt: TGTGCCAGCAGCTCCGGGACAGGAGTGAACACTGAAGCTTTCTTT; CDR3aa: CASSSGTGVNTEAFF
j_gene: TRBJ2-1; v_gene: TRBV6-1; abundance: -; d_gene: TRBD2; CDR3nt: TGTGCCAGCAGTGAATCTAGGCCGGGAGGTGAGCAGTTCTTC; CDR3aa: CASSESRPGGEQFF
j_gene: TRBJ1-2; v_gene: TRBV30; abundance: -; d_gene: -; CDR3nt: TGTGCCTGTACAGGGTCTAATGATGGCTACACCTTC; CDR3aa: CACTGSNDGYTF
j_gene: TRBJ2-2; v_gene: TRBV21-1; abundance: -; d_gene: -; CDR3nt: TGTGCCAGCAGCAAAGCCCATGGGACTAGCGGGGCCCGCGATTGGATCGGGGAGCTGTTTTTT; CDR3aa: CASSKAHGTSGARDWIGELFF
j_gene: TRBJ1-2; v_gene: TRBV11-3; abundance: -; d_gene: -; CDR3nt: TGTGCCAGCAGCTTATCGGGGGATGGCTACACCTTC; CDR3aa: CASSLSGDGYTF
j_gene: TRBJ1-1; v_gene: TRBV24-1; abundance: once; d_gene: -; CDR3nt: TGTGCCACCAGTGATTCAGGAGGTCGGTACACTGAAGCTTTCTTT; CDR3aa: CATSDSGGRYTEAFF
j_gene: TRBJ2-7; v_gene: TRBV3-1/TRBV3-2; abundance: -; d_gene: TRBD1; CDR3nt: TGTGCCAGCAGCCCTAGGGGCAGGGCGGGACAGGGGTTCAGGTACTTC; CDR3aa: CASSPRGRAGQGFRYF
j_gene: TRBJ1-2; v_gene: TRBV7-9; abundance: -; d_gene: -; CDR3nt: TGTGCCAGCACCCTTCCACTGAACTATGGCTACACCTTC; CDR3aa: CASTLPLNYGYTF
j_gene: TRBJ1-1; v_gene: TRBV28; abundance: -; d_gene: TRBD1; CDR3nt: TGTGCCAGCCTACAGATCGGGACAGGGGAAGCTTTCTTT; CDR3aa: CASLQIGTGEAFF
j_gene: TRBJ1-2; v_gene: TRBV7-9; abundance: -; d_gene: TRBD1; CDR3nt: TGTGCCAGCAGCCAAACAGGGGAAGTGGGCTATGGCTACACCTTC; CDR3aa: CASSQTGEVGYGYTF
j_gene: TRBJ1-1; v_gene: TRBV7-9; abundance: -; d_gene: TRBD1; CDR3nt: TGTGCCAGCAGCTACAGGGGGCAAGGGACTGAAGCTTTCTTT; CDR3aa: CASSYRGQGTEAFF
j_gene: TRBJ2-3; v_gene: TRBV10-3; abundance: -; d_gene: TRBD2; CDR3nt: TGTGCCATCACCTCCCAGGAGAGGACTAGCGGGGGGACCTCTAGCACAGATACGCAGTATTTT; CDR3aa: CAITSQERTSGGTSSTDTQYF
j_gene: TRBJ2-7; v_gene: TRBV6-5; abundance: -; d_gene: TRBD1; CDR3nt: TGTGCCAGCGTATTGAGGACAGGAGGATCCTACGAGCAGTACTTC; CDR3aa: CASVLRTGGSYEQYF
j_gene: TRBJ1-2; v_gene: TRBV29-1; abundance: -; d_gene: -; CDR3nt: TGCAGCGTTGAAGAGGGGAGAGGGCGTGATGGGCATGGCTACACCTTC; CDR3aa: CSVEEGRGRDGHGYTF
j_gene: TRBJ2-2; v_gene: TRBV6-5; abundance: -; d_gene: TRBD2; CDR3nt: TGTGCCACCAGACAGCGGGGGAACACCGGGGAGCTGTTTTTT; CDR3aa: CATRQRGNTGELFF
j_gene: TRBJ2-7; v_gene: TRBV18; abundance: -; d_gene: -; CDR3nt: TGTGCCAGCTCACCCGGGACTCTGAGCTCCTACGAGCAGTACTTC; CDR3aa: CASSPGTLSSYEQYF
j_gene: TRBJ2-7; v_gene: TRBV6-1; abundance: -; d_gene: TRBD1; CDR3nt: TGTGCCAGCAGTGAAGGTGGGACAGGGGTGGACGAGCAGTACTTC; CDR3aa: CASSEGGTGVDEQYF
j_gene: TRBJ1-1; v_gene: TRBV3-1/TRBV3-2; abundance: -; d_gene: TRBD1; CDR3nt: TGTGCCAGCAGTTCTGCTCGACAGGGGTTCGAAGCTTTCTTT; CDR3aa: CASSSARQGFEAFF
j_gene: TRBJ1-3; v_gene: TRBV9; abundance: -; d_gene: -; CDR3nt: TGTGCCAGCAGTCGCGCGACGGGTTCTGGAAACACCATATATTTT; CDR3aa: CASSRATGSGNTIYF